This T cell receptor beta chain was profiled in a study of control samples from healthy donors and cancer patients. There are 16 residues in the CDR3. The germline gives CDR1 SGHKS, CDR2 YYEKEE (reference sequence). V gave up 0 bases and J gave up 3 bases; unmatched junction bases: 7. The data were produced by immunoSEQ multiplex PCR, yet TCRdb's version contains in-frame clones alone and is incomplete. The data hold about 100,000 clones, with roughly 87% observed a single time. The chain links TRBV5-5 to TRBJ2-7; TRBD2 agrees at 9 bases. Sequenced input: blood. This receptor was taken from a woman between 50 and 59 years old in good health. The CDR3, as DNA: TGTGCCAGCAGCTTGGTTCCTAGCGGGATAGTCTACGAGCAGTACGTC. This encodes CASSLVPSGIVYEQYV.